These 17 T cell receptor beta chains share one sample of origin, sequenced in a study of shared clonotypes between healthy human individuals. Profiling relied on immunoSEQ multiplex PCR, and the TCRdb table lists in-frame clones only, not all of them. The top ten clones hold more than 10% of a sample with a few hundred thousand clones, 70% to 80% of them seen once. Sequencing input: PBMCs. Receptors were obtained from a woman aged 40 to 55 in good health. Some clones in this sample may be carry-over from other donors' samples.

This rearrangement joins TRBV5-6 to TRBJ2-7, with TRBD1 matching over 9 bases. The CDR3 extends over 15 amino acids. Trimming at V came to 2 bases and at J to 5 bases, leaving 8 bases not matched to a gene. Germline lookup yields CDR1 SGHDT and CDR2 YYEEEE. This chain's CDR3 is CASSLGQGPRHEQYF. For the CDR3, the DNA is TGTGCCAGCAGCTTAGGACAGGGGCCGCGGCACGAGCAGTACTTC.

The CDR3 nucleotides are TGCGCCAGCAGCTGGACAGGGGCTAACTATGGCTACACCTTC. This gives the protein CASSWTGANYGYTF. The chain links TRBV5-1 to TRBJ1-2; 9 bases agree with TRBD1. V gave up 3 bases and J gave up 0 bases; unmatched junction bases: 0. The CDR3 extends over 14 amino acids. The germline CDR1 and CDR2 sequences are SGHRS and YFSETQ.

The V gene is TRBV6-6, the J gene TRBJ1-3; D is uncertain. This CDR3 is 13 amino acids long. V lost 0 bases and J 5 bases, leaving 5 bases between the germline ends. Germline-derived CDR1 and CDR2 are MNHNY and SVGAGI (reference sequence). DNA of the CDR3: TGTGCCAGCAGTTACTCCCCCCGAAACACCATATATTTT. Its translation is CASSYSPRNTIYF.

The rearrangement uses TRBV28 and TRBJ1-5; no clear D. The CDR3 totals 15 residues. In germline, CDR1 is MDHEN, CDR2 SYDVKM. V was shortened by 3 bases and J by 0 bases, with 9 bases between the two germline ends. The CDR3 DNA reads TGTGCCAGCAGTTTGCCCGCATTTAGCAATCAGCCCCAGCATTTT. Its protein product is CASSLPAFSNQPQHF.

The chain links TRBV30 to TRBJ2-6, with D tentatively TRBD1 (6 bases). Germline V gene lookup returns CDR1 GTSNPN and CDR2 SVGIG (reference sequence). The ends were cut back, 5 bases at V and 0 bases at J, with 17 bases in the middle. This CDR3 is 17 amino acids long. CDR3 in amino acids: CAWLTQGHSSGANVLTF. The CDR3 DNA is TGTGCCTGGTTAACCCAGGGACATTCCTCTGGGGCCAACGTCCTGACTTTC.

The genes are TRBV7-8 and TRBJ1-5; D perhaps matches TRBD1 (6 bases). The CDR3 runs 14 residues. Germline lookup yields CDR1 SGHVS and CDR2 FQNEAQ. V lost 5 bases and J 2 bases, leaving 10 bases between the germline ends. DNA of the CDR3: TGTGCCAGCAGCCCTCGACAGGGCAATCAGCCCCAGCATTTT. It yields the protein CASSPRQGNQPQHF.

The table lists this clone with a few counts. The V gene is TRBV5-1, the J gene TRBJ2-2; 8 bases align to TRBD1. Trimming cost V 5 bases and J 5 bases; bases outside gene matches: 5. Germline V gene sequence: CDR1 SGHRS, CDR2 YFSETQ. This CDR3 contains 14 residues. CDR3 bases: TGCGCCAGCAGATGGGACAGGCGGACCGGGGAGCTGTTTTTT. Its translation is CASRWDRRTGELFF.

The V call is TRBV15, the J call TRBJ1-4; D is undetermined. V was pared by 0 bases and J by 7 bases, with 21 bases between. This CDR3 comprises 18 residues. Germline V gives CDR1 LNHNV, CDR2 YYDKDF (reference sequence). This CDR3 is CATSRDRATWGGSEKLFF. Written as DNA, the CDR3 is TGTGCCACCAGCAGAGATAGAGCGACCTGGGGTGGTAGTGAAAAACTGTTTTTT. The full variable domain, completed using reference TRBV15 and TRBJ1-4, is DAMVIQNPRYQVTQFGKPVTLSCSQTLNHNVMYWYQQKSSQAPKLLFHYYDKDFNNEADTPDNFQSRRPNTSFCFLDIRSPGLGDTAMYLCATSRDRATWGGSEKLFFGSGTQLSVL.

CDR3 sequence reads: CASSVGTGNGYTF. The CDR3 DNA is TGTGCCAGCAGCGTCGGGACAGGGAATGGCTACACCTTC. The J gene is TRBJ1-2, the V gene TRBV9, with 9 positions matching TRBD1. The V and J ends lost 2 bases and 6 bases, in that order; junction bases with no gene match: 2. Germline V gives CDR1 SGDLS, CDR2 YYNGEE. CDR3 length: 13 amino acids.

Worth noting for this clone: This is likely an artifact of a read error, given a far larger clone one base away. The CDR3 carries no conserved terminal phenylalanine or tryptophan, so it likely arises from a read error. The gene calls are TRBV30 and TRBJ1-1, with D uncertain. The CDR3 length is 13 residues. Germline values: CDR1 GTSNPN, CDR2 SVGIG (reference sequence). V gave up 4 bases and J gave up 3 bases, with 12 bases separating them. In DNA, the CDR3 is TGTGCCTGGAATCGGGATTTGTACACTGAAGCTTTCCTT. It encodes CAWNRDLYTEAFL.

The chain joins TRBV27 to TRBJ2-5; TRBD2 agrees at 9 bases. CDR3 length equals 15 residues. Germline V CDR1 and CDR2: MNHEY, SMNVEV (reference sequence). With V trimmed by 7 bases and J by 3 bases, 9 bases remained unmatched. CDR3 bases: TGTGCCAGCACCCTGACTAGCGGTCTAAAAGAGACCCAGTACTTC. Its protein is CASTLTSGLKETQYF.

V is TRBV7-9 and J is TRBJ2-6; D ambiguous. V was clipped by 5 bases and J by 2 bases, with 10 bases between them. Germline V CDR1 and CDR2: SEHNR, FQNEAQ (reference sequence). The CDR3 runs 15 residues. CDR3 loop: CASSPTGTGANVLTF. The CDR3, as DNA: TGTGCCAGCAGCCCAACGGGTACTGGGGCCAACGTCCTGACTTTC.

About this clone itself: Being one base from a much bigger clone, this may be a read error. Distinct nucleotide sequences in the sample also encode this CDR3. This chain joins TRBV6-5 and TRBJ2-3; 7 bases fit TRBD2. In germline, CDR1 is MNHEY, CDR2 SVGAGI. V gave up 2 bases and J gave up 6 bases; unmatched junction bases: 5. The CDR3 totals 14 residues. The CDR3 DNA reads as TGTGCCAGCAGTTACCGGGAGGAGGGGGATACGCAGTATTTT. The encoded protein is CASSYREEGDTQYF.

The chain is built from TRBV5-1 and TRBJ1-2, with a weak D call TRBD1 (5 bases). This CDR3 has 15 residues. From germline, CDR1 is SGHRS and CDR2 YFSETQ. V lost 0 bases to trimming and J lost 4 bases, with 13 bases between them. DNA of the CDR3: TGCGCCAGCAGCTTGGCCCCGGGACTGGCCTATGGCTACACCTTC. Amino acid sequence: CASSLAPGLAYGYTF.

This clone appeared once. This likely stems from a read error, as it lies one base from a far larger clone. J is TRBJ2-7 and V is TRBV29-1, with D perhaps matching TRBD1 (5 bases). V was cut by 5 bases and J by 5 bases, with 10 bases left in between. There are 11 residues in the CDR3. CDR1 and CDR2 (germline): SQVTM, ANQGSEA. CDR3 sequence (DNA): TGCAGCGTTATGACAGAGGACGAGCAGTACTTC. This codes for CSVMTEDEQYF.

This chain joins TRBV28 and TRBJ1-1; a weak D match, TRBD1 (5 bases). The germline gives CDR1 MDHEN, CDR2 SYDVKM. Trimming stripped 6 bases from V and 1 base from J, with 12 bases between. The CDR3 runs 14 residues. CDR3 amino acids: CASSPGGANTEAFF. The CDR3 bases are TGTGCCAGCAGCCCTGGGGGAGCGAACACTGAAGCTTTCTTT.

V usage is TRBV27 and J usage is TRBJ1-4; D uncertain. With 2 bases removed from V and 4 bases from J, the gap between germline ends came to 11 bases. Germline V gene sequence: CDR1 MNHEY, CDR2 SMNVEV (reference sequence). There are 15 residues in the CDR3. CDR3 sequence (DNA): TGTGCCAGCAGTTTAGGGCCGGGCCTTAATGAAAAACTGTTTTTT. It codes for CASSLGPGLNEKLFF.